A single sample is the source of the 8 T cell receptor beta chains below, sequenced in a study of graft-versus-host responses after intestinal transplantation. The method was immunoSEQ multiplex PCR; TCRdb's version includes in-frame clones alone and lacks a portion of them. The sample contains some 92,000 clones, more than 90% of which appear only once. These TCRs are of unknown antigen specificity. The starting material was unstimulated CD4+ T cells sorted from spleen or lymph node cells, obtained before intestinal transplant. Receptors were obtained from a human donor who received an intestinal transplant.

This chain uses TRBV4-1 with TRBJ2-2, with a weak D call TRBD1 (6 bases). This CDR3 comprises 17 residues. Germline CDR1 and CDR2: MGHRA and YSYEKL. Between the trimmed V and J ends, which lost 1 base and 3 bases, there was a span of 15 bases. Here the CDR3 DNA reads TGCGCCAGCAGCCAAGGCCTAATGTGGGGGCACACCGGGGAGCTGTTTTTT. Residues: CASSQGLMWGHTGELFF.

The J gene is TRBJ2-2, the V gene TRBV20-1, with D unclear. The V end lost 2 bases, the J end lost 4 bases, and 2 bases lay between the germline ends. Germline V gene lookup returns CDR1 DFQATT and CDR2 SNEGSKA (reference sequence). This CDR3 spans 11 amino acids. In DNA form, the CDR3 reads TGCAGTGCTAGAACCACCGGGGAGCTGTTTTTT. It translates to CSARTTGELFF.

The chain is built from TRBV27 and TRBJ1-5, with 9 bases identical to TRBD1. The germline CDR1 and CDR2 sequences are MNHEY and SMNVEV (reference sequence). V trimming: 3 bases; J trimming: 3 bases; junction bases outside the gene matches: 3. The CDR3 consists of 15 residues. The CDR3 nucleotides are TGTGCCAGCAGTTTCCGGGACAGGGTCAATCAGCCCCAGCATTTT. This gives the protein CASSFRDRVNQPQHF.

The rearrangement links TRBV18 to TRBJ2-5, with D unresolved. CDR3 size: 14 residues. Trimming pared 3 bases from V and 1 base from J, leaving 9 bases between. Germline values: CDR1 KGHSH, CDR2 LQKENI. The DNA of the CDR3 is TGTGCCAGCTCACCTCCTGTTGGCCAAGAGACCCAGTACTTC. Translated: CASSPPVGQETQYF.

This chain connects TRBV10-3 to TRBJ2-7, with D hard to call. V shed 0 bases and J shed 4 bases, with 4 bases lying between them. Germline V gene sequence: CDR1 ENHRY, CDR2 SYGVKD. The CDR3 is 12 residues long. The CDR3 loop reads CAISESTYEQYF. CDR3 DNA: TGTGCCATCAGTGAGTCAACATACGAGCAGTACTTC.

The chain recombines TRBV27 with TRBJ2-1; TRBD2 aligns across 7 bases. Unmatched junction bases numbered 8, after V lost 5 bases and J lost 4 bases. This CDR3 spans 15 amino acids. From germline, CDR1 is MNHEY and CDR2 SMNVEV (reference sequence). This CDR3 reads CASSPSGGGYNEQFF. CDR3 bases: TGTGCCAGCAGTCCTAGCGGAGGAGGATACAATGAGCAGTTCTTC.

CDR3 DNA: TGTGCCAGCAGTGAATTTTACTATGGCTACACCTTC. Residues: CASSEFYYGYTF. The chain uses TRBV25-1 and TRBJ1-2; no definite D call. CDR3 size: 12 residues. Deletions cut 1 base from V and 3 bases from J, with 3 bases between. Germline V lookup: CDR1 MGHDK, CDR2 SYGVNS.

CDR3 in DNA: TGTGCCACCAGCAGAGATAGTAGCGGGAGCTCCTACAATGAGCAGTTCTTC. It translates to CATSRDSSGSSYNEQFF. The chain recombines TRBV15 with TRBJ2-1; 9 nucleotides line up with TRBD2. The CDR3 is 17 residues long. Per the germline V gene, CDR1 is LNHNV and CDR2 is YYDKDF (reference sequence). Unmatched junction bases numbered 3, after V lost 0 bases and J lost 0 bases.